This TCR beta chain was documented in a study of blood T cells in healthy people across ages (dated by TCRdb to about 2015). Turning to the overall study: In model experiments, roughly one uniquely barcoded TCR beta cDNA molecule per two T cells was captured by template switching. The study measured age-related changes in TCR beta repertoire diversity using deep sequencing normalized with unique cDNA molecular identifiers. Four age groups were formed from the donors: young (average approximately 15 years), middle-aged (just under 40), aged (more than 55) and long-lived (around 80). To avoid experimental bias, donors of different ages were distributed randomly across sequencing lanes. Using the same blood draw, the study looked at two additional independent replicas of 1 million unique cDNA reads for two donors, one aged 18 to 29 and the other aged 80 or older. Points the paper makes about the study in general: Donor CMV infection status was unknown, potentially confounding age-related changes in expanded clonotypes. Observed TCR beta diversity correlated strongly with the percentage of naive T cells measured by flow cytometry. Total diversity estimates from one million sequenced T cells were considered lower bounds and underestimates. Observed TCR beta diversity per million T cells fell roughly linearly with age, and a significant reduction was already apparent by age around 40. Conclusive comparison of naive and antigen-experienced compartments was prevented by the profiling of bulk unsorted PBMCs. Compared with the aged group, the long-lived group had more naive CD4+ T cells, fewer expanded clones and increased TCR diversity, suggesting age selection.

Points on this clonotype: The antigen it binds to is not known. The junction departs from the called germline gene at one end, perhaps through a read error.

The roughly 39 donors, aged about 6 to 95 years, were systemically healthy Caucasian individuals from Russia. Approximately 9 milliliters of peripheral blood were collected from each donor into EDTA-treated Vacutainer tubes. PBMCs were isolated by Ficoll-Paque density-gradient centrifugation, with at least 6 million obtained per sample. Trizol reagent was used to extract total RNA from PBMCs, with at least 5.5 micrograms per sample. Naive CD45RAhigh/CD27high T cell percentages were measured by flow cytometry on a PBMC aliquot from every donor. The CDR3 holds 11 amino acids from the cysteine to the phenylalanine. The retained sequence is limited to the CDR3, 33 bases, with the frame set at the first base. Based on the germline V gene (reference sequence), the CDR1 and CDR2 sequences are SEHNR and FQNEAQ. Libraries came from 5' RACE. TCRdb shows the sequencer as Illumina HiSeq 2500. A second PCR of about 6 to 12 cycles was run with a J-beta primer mix and a sample-barcoded 5' primer. Each TCR beta cDNA molecule received a unique molecular identifier from a template-switch 5' adaptor carrying 12 random nucleotides. At least 3 million CDR3-containing paired-end reads were obtained from each sample. The Mint cDNA synthesis kit, primed by a TRBC-specific oligonucleotide, was used to synthesize first-strand cDNA from all RNA. All cDNA was treated with uracil-DNA glycosylase and then went through a first 18-cycle PCR with the universal primers M1SS and BC2_uni_R. For the original study's pipeline: Each sample was normalized by randomly selecting 1 million high-quality reads, each carrying a distinct molecular identifier. Instead of being binned into consensus sequences, reads with shared molecular identifiers were discarded. CDR3 identification, clonotype clustering and error correction used MiTCR with a Q25 quality threshold and the strictest error-elimination algorithm. A nonparametric unseen species model with Euler transformation was used to estimate lower-bound total TCR beta diversity. TCRdb ran its own pipeline on the public reads, namely fastp trimming at Q25 and MiXCR clone calling, and kept in-frame beta chains. All rows with the same CDR3 protein become a single entry with the most common DNA and genes. The V and J calls shown here were made by TCRdb, not taken from the authors' results. Within this sample are approximately 800,000 distinct CDR3 sequences, with roughly three fifths of them counted one time only. The top ten clones comprise roughly 24% of the sample.

This chain is built from TRBV7-9 and TRBJ2-3; TRBD1 is a possible D gene, resting on 5 matching bases. This TCR was sampled from a man in his forties in good health. The sample consisted of blood. Here the CDR3 is given as CTSRVTDTQYF. In nucleotide form, the sequence is TGTACCAGCAGGGTTACAGATACGCAGTATTTT. Full variable domain (CDR3 extended with the reference TRBV7-9 and TRBJ2-3 proteins): DTGVSQNPRHKITKRGQNVTFRCDPISEHNRLYWYRQTLGQGPEFLTYFQNEAQLEKSRLLSDRFSAERPKGSFSTLEIQRTEQGDSAMYLCTSRVTDTQYFGPGTRLTVL.